This TCR beta chain was found in a study of blood T cell repertoires in COVID-19. The repertoire was sequenced with immunoSEQ multiplex PCR; TCRdb's copy has only in-frame clones and lacks some. The top ten hold over 7.5% of the sample, which has around 150,000 clones, less than 85% seen once. Germline CDR1 and CDR2: LGHNA and YNFKEQ. Trimming cost V 4 bases and J 3 bases; bases outside gene matches: 12. This CDR3 contains 18 residues. Sequencing was performed on peripheral blood. This sequence originates from a woman older than 75 in a cohort sampled during active or convalescent COVID-19. This chain joins TRBV4-2 and TRBJ1-5; 10 nucleotides match TRBD1. The CDR3 region has the DNA TGTGCCAGCAGCCTCCGATGGGACAGGGGAAATTCCAATCAGCCCCAGCATTTT. It encodes CASSLRWDRGNSNQPQHF.